Listed below are T cell receptor beta chains from one sample, sequenced in a study of blood T cell repertoires in COVID-19. Sequenced by immunoSEQ multiplex PCR; TCRdb stores in-frame clones only, minus some. The sample includes 200,000 to 300,000 clones, 84% of them seen just once. Sequenced input: peripheral blood. The receptors come from a middle-aged woman who had recovered from COVID-19. CDR3s include the opening cysteine and the closing phenylalanine or tryptophan. The order of the fields is CDR3 protein, J gene, clone size, V gene. Only part of the rows carry a size: once, few, many, or a class if the clone is expanded.

cdr3_aa: CASSQDPGGDQPQHF
j_call: TRBJ1-5
clone_size: -
v_call: TRBV4-1

cdr3_aa: CSASDNRVGGELFF
j_call: TRBJ2-2
clone_size: -
v_call: TRBV20-1

cdr3_aa: CAISGNRDGANVLTF
j_call: TRBJ2-6
clone_size: -
v_call: TRBV10-3

cdr3_aa: CAGRVAGGSYTQYF
j_call: TRBJ2-3
clone_size: -
v_call: TRBV6-5

cdr3_aa: CASSRGDRENTEAFF
j_call: TRBJ1-1
clone_size: -
v_call: TRBV5-1

cdr3_aa: CASSVSGQGSTEAFF
j_call: TRBJ1-1
clone_size: once
v_call: TRBV2

cdr3_aa: CASSPVGYSNQPQHF
j_call: TRBJ1-5
clone_size: -
v_call: TRBV4-2

cdr3_aa: CASSLLGQANYGYTF
j_call: TRBJ1-2
clone_size: -
v_call: TRBV7-9

cdr3_aa: CASSEAGQKFYNEQFF
j_call: TRBJ2-1
clone_size: -
v_call: TRBV9

cdr3_aa: CASSSGTGYYEQYF
j_call: TRBJ2-7
clone_size: -
v_call: TRBV28

cdr3_aa: CASSFTYNSPLHF
j_call: TRBJ1-6
clone_size: few
v_call: TRBV5-1

cdr3_aa: CATAVGRFSGNTIYF
j_call: TRBJ1-3
clone_size: -
v_call: TRBV7-9

cdr3_aa: CASSFGTGGMNTEAFF
j_call: TRBJ1-1
clone_size: few
v_call: TRBV7-9

cdr3_aa: CASTRDRAVWETQYF
j_call: TRBJ2-5
clone_size: -
v_call: TRBV5-1

cdr3_aa: CASSSPEIGVDGYTF
j_call: TRBJ1-2
clone_size: once
v_call: TRBV11-2

cdr3_aa: CAPRTGGNQPQHF
j_call: TRBJ1-5
clone_size: -
v_call: TRBV24-1

cdr3_aa: CASSLASEQPQHF
j_call: TRBJ1-5
clone_size: -
v_call: TRBV28

cdr3_aa: CASSLTEANEKLFF
j_call: TRBJ1-4
clone_size: -
v_call: TRBV7-9

cdr3_aa: CASSPTGFSYNEQFF
j_call: TRBJ2-1
clone_size: once
v_call: TRBV5-6

cdr3_aa: CASSLQGTSYEQYF
j_call: TRBJ2-7
clone_size: -
v_call: TRBV2

cdr3_aa: CASGLSGRYGYTF
j_call: TRBJ1-2
clone_size: -
v_call: TRBV12-5

cdr3_aa: CASSGASQSSYNSPLHF
j_call: TRBJ1-6
clone_size: -
v_call: TRBV25-1

cdr3_aa: CASSLLRDHPYEQYF
j_call: TRBJ2-7
clone_size: -
v_call: TRBV5-5

cdr3_aa: CASSLGGPSRAQYF
j_call: TRBJ2-5
clone_size: -
v_call: TRBV11-2

cdr3_aa: CASSPRQDYGYTF
j_call: TRBJ1-2
clone_size: -
v_call: TRBV6-5

cdr3_aa: CASRMTRREYHYEQYF
j_call: TRBJ2-7
clone_size: -
v_call: TRBV27

cdr3_aa: CASSLRGHNSPLHF
j_call: TRBJ1-6
clone_size: -
v_call: TRBV5-6

cdr3_aa: CASSSRDRGSYEQYF
j_call: TRBJ2-7
clone_size: -
v_call: TRBV5-4

cdr3_aa: CASSLAYSNPSCEQYF
j_call: TRBJ2-7
clone_size: -
v_call: TRBV19

cdr3_aa: CASSYSGRKYQETQYF
j_call: TRBJ2-5
clone_size: -
v_call: TRBV6-5

cdr3_aa: CASSQSGLGAGNNEQFF
j_call: TRBJ2-1
clone_size: few
v_call: TRBV3-1/TRBV3-2

cdr3_aa: CASSAPRGPYEQYF
j_call: TRBJ2-7
clone_size: -
v_call: TRBV25-1

cdr3_aa: CASSSQAGREKLFF
j_call: TRBJ1-4
clone_size: -
v_call: TRBV7-9

cdr3_aa: CASFTSGTGGYEQFF
j_call: TRBJ2-1
clone_size: once
v_call: TRBV2

cdr3_aa: CASSLLGGVTEAFF
j_call: TRBJ1-1
clone_size: -
v_call: TRBV19

cdr3_aa: CASRGGTNQYNEQFF
j_call: TRBJ2-1
clone_size: -
v_call: TRBV7-9

cdr3_aa: CASSSLGGNDEKLFF
j_call: TRBJ1-4
clone_size: -
v_call: TRBV7-9

cdr3_aa: CASSLALGGPNEKLFF
j_call: TRBJ1-4
clone_size: -
v_call: TRBV7-6

cdr3_aa: CASSEQTDYGYTF
j_call: TRBJ1-2
clone_size: -
v_call: TRBV6-1

cdr3_aa: CAWNRNTEAFF
j_call: TRBJ1-1
clone_size: -
v_call: TRBV30

cdr3_aa: CASSLGLGHSSYNEQFF
j_call: TRBJ2-1
clone_size: -
v_call: TRBV7-9

cdr3_aa: CASGLLDRGLYGYTF
j_call: TRBJ1-2
clone_size: -
v_call: TRBV19

cdr3_aa: CASNPSPTAQPQHF
j_call: TRBJ1-5
clone_size: -
v_call: TRBV28

cdr3_aa: CASSMEQSYEQYF
j_call: TRBJ2-7
clone_size: -
v_call: TRBV19

cdr3_aa: CASSFGGVGGYTF
j_call: TRBJ1-2
clone_size: -
v_call: TRBV12-3/TRBV12-4

cdr3_aa: CASSLNLYLARDRDNEQYF
j_call: TRBJ2-7
clone_size: -
v_call: TRBV7-2

cdr3_aa: CASSGGIGTTQETQYF
j_call: TRBJ2-5
clone_size: -
v_call: TRBV5-1

cdr3_aa: CASSLEGLNTEAFF
j_call: TRBJ1-1
clone_size: once
v_call: TRBV27

cdr3_aa: CASTLAGGRETQYF
j_call: TRBJ2-5
clone_size: -
v_call: TRBV11-2

cdr3_aa: CASSYGQENYGYTF
j_call: TRBJ1-2
clone_size: -
v_call: TRBV7-2